This TCR beta chain emerged from a study of OX40 agonist ivuxolimab in advanced cancers. Study background: Allowance was made for prior anti-PD-1, anti-PD-L1 or anti-CTLA-4 therapy, and roughly 40% had some.

With baseline, cycle 4 day 1, and cycle 7 day 1 as timepoints, blood was sampled. CDR3 length: 11 amino acids. Between the trimmed V and J ends, which lost 1 base and 12 bases, there was a span of 4 bases. Germline CDR1 MGHRA, CDR2 YSYEKL. Profiled with immunoSEQ multiplex PCR; TCRdb holds only in-frame clones, not every one. The sample has about 62,000 clones; 60% to 85% are singletons. The receptor was derived from an adult with an advanced solid tumor such as melanoma, head and neck, liver or kidney cancer. The source material was CD4+ or CD8+ T cells sorted from blood, sampled in a trial of the OX40 agonist ivuxolimab. The rearrangement joins TRBV4-1 to TRBJ1-6, with D uncertain. The CDR3, as DNA: TGCGCCAGCAGCCAAGGTGGACCCCTCCACTTT. This translates into CASSQGGPLHF.